This entry concerns a single TCR beta chain. The repertoire was sequenced with immunoSEQ multiplex PCR; TCRdb's copy has only in-frame clones and lacks some. The sample lists 90,000 to 100,000 clones; about 95% were seen once. Germline V CDR1 and CDR2: SGHVS, FNYEAQ. CDR3 length: 19 amino acids. V lost 4 bases and J 0 bases, leaving 23 bases between the germline ends. The entry originates in a study of technical replicates of blood from several donors. What was sequenced was T cells isolated from PBMCs. This TCR was recovered from a human donor in good health. The chain links TRBV7-6 to TRBJ2-3; D not resolved. The CDR3 sequence: CASSSLRPFGGLSTDTQYF. CDR3 DNA: TGTGCCAGCAGCTCCCTGAGACCGTTTGGCGGTCTTAGCACAGATACGCAGTATTTT.